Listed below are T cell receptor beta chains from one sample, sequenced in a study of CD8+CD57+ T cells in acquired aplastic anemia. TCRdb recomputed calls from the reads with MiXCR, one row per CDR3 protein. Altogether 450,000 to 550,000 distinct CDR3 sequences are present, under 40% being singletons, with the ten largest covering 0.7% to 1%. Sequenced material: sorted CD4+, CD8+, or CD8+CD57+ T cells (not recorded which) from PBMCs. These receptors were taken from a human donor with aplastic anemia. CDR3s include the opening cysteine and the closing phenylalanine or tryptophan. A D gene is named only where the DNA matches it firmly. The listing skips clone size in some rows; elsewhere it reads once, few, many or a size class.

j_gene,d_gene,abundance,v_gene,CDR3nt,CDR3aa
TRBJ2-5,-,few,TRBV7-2,TGTGCCAGCAGCTCGAGGGGGGGGACAGCCCAAGAGACCCAGTACTTC,CASSSRGGTAQETQYF
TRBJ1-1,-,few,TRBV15,TGTGCCACCAGCAGACCACGCCAGACAGACACAGAAGCTTTCTTT,CATSRPRQTDTEAFF
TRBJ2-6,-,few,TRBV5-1,TGCGCCAGCAGCTTACTCTCCAGCTCTGGGGCCAACGTCCTGACTTTC,CASSLLSSSGANVLTF
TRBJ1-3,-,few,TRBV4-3,TGCGCCAGCAGCCAAGATGGAATGGGAGGAAACACCATATATTTT,CASSQDGMGGNTIYF
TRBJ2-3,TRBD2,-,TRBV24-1,TGTGCCACCAGTGCGCGGGGGAACACAGATACGCAGTATTTT,CATSARGNTDTQYF
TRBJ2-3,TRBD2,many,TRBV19,TGTGCCAGTAGTATCAGCGGGGGGATGGCAGATACGCAGTATTTT,CASSISGGMADTQYF
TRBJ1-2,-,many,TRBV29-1,TGCAGCGTTGATTCTTTGGGTGGCTACACCTTC,CSVDSLGGYTF
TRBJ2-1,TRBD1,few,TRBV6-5,TGTGCCAGCAGTTACCCGCCCGGGACAGGGGAGAATGAGCAGTTCTTC,CASSYPPGTGENEQFF
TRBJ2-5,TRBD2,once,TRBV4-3,TGCGCCAGCAGCCAAGAGGTAGCGGGGGGCGGAGAGACCCAGTACTTC,CASSQEVAGGGETQYF
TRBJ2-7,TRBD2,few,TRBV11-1,TGTGCCAGCAGCGAGCAAATAGCGGGAAGGCGGAACGAGCAGTACTTC,CASSEQIAGRRNEQYF
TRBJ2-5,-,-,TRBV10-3,TGTGCCAGCAGTGAAGCGGAGGCGCAAGAGACCCAGTACTTC,CASSEAEAQETQYF
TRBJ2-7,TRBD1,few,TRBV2,TGTGCCAGCAACCCCGACAGGGGAGGCTACGAGCAGTACTTC,CASNPDRGGYEQYF
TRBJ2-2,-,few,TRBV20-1,TGCAGTGCTAGAGATCATCGGGGCCACGCGAACACCGGGGAGCTGTTTTTT,CSARDHRGHANTGELFF
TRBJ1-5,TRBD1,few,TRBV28,TGTGCCAGCAGTTCCCCGGGACAGGGGGGGCAGCCCCAGCATTTT,CASSSPGQGGQPQHF
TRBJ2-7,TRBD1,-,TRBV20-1,TGCAGTGCTGAGATGAGACAGGGGGCTTGGGAGCAGTACTTC,CSAEMRQGAWEQYF
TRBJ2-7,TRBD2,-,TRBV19,TGTGCCAGTAGTGTGGGACTAGCTACCCACGAGCAGTACTTC,CASSVGLATHEQYF
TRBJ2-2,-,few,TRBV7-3,TGTGCCAGCAGCCAAAGGGAGGCGGACACCGGGGAGCTGTTTTTT,CASSQREADTGELFF
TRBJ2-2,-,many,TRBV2,TGTGCCAGCAGTGACGAGGCGCTATCCGGGGAGCTGTTTTTT,CASSDEALSGELFF
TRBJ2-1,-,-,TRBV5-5,TGTGCCAGCAGCAAGGGACTGAATGAGCAGTTCTTC,CASSKGLNEQFF
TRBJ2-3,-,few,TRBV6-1,TGTGCCAGCAGTCGGCCGGCGGATACGTTCACAGATACGCAGTATTTT,CASSRPADTFTDTQYF
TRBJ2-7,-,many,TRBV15,TGTGCCACCAGCAGAGATCCAGGGGGGGTACCTTACTTC,CATSRDPGGVPYF
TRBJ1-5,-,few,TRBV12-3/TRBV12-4,TGTGCCAGCAGAGGTTTCGCCGGGCGGGATAGCAATCAGCCCCAGCATTTT,CASRGFAGRDSNQPQHF
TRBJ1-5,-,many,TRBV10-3,TGTGCCATCAGTGAGGCCTCTTCGGGTCAGCCCCAGCATTTT,CAISEASSGQPQHF
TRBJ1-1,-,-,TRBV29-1,TGCAGCGCAGGACAGAAGAACACTGAAGCTTTCTTT,CSAGQKNTEAFF
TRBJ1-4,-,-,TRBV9,TGTGCCAGCAGCGTAGGAACGACAACTAATGAAAAACTGTTTTTT,CASSVGTTTNEKLFF
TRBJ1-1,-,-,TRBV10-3,TGTGCCGTAAATTTGACGGACGGGCCAAACACTGAAGCTTTCTTT,CAVNLTDGPNTEAFF
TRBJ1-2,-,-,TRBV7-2,TGTGCCAGCAGCTTAACCGGGGGCTATGGGGGCTACACCTTC,CASSLTGGYGGYTF
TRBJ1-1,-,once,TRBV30,TGTGCCTGGAGCCTGGACGGCAACACTGAAGCTTTCTTT,CAWSLDGNTEAFF
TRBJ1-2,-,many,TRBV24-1,TGTGCCACCAGTGACCCAAGACATACCCGTGGCTACACCTTC,CATSDPRHTRGYTF
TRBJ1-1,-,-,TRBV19,TGTGCCAGTAGTATAGATATACGTACCCGCATGAACACTGAAGCTTTCTTT,CASSIDIRTRMNTEAFF
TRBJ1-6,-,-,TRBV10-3,TGTGCCACCTCTGACAGAAATAGGGGATCCTATAATTCACCCCTCCACTTT,CATSDRNRGSYNSPLHF
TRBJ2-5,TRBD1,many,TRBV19,TGTGCCAGTACCCAATCGGGACAGGGGGCGGGAGAGACCCAGTACTTC,CASTQSGQGAGETQYF
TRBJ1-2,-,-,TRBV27,TGTGCCAGCAGTTTTCTGGGGCTGATAACCTATGGCTACACCTTC,CASSFLGLITYGYTF
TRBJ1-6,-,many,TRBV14,TGTGCCAGCAGCCAAGTCGGGAGATCACCCCTCCACTTT,CASSQVGRSPLHF
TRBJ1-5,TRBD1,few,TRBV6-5,TGTGCCAGCAGTTACACCAGGGGGCAAAATCAGCCCCAGCATTTT,CASSYTRGQNQPQHF
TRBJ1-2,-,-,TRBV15,TGTGCCACCAGCAGAGACATAGGGACGGACTATGGCTACACCTTC,CATSRDIGTDYGYTF
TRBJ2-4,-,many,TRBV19,TGTGCCAGTAGTATAGCACTAGCTTCCATTCAGTACTTC,CASSIALASIQYF
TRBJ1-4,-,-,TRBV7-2,TGTGCCAGCAGCCTCAGAGATACTAATGAAAAACCGTTTTTT,CASSLRDTNEKPFF
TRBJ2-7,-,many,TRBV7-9,TGTGCCAGCAGCACCCATGGGGAAAGGTCCGAGCAGTACTTC,CASSTHGERSEQYF
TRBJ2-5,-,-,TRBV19,TGTGCCAGTAGTCGGTCGGCAGGCAGTCAAGAGACCCAGTACTTC,CASSRSAGSQETQYF
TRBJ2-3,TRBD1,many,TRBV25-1,TGTGCCACCCGACCGGACAGGGCGAACACAGATACGCAGTATTTT,CATRPDRANTDTQYF
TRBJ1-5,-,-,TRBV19,TGTGCCAGTAGTATACAGACGGGTGGCAATCAGCCCCAGCATTTT,CASSIQTGGNQPQHF
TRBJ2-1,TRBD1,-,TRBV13,TGTGCCAGCAGCTTAGACAGGGGTACCCTATACAATGAGCAGTTCTTC,CASSLDRGTLYNEQFF
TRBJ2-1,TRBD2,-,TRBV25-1,TGTGCCAGCAGTGGGCTAGCGGGGGGCCCCCCTCAGCGGTTCTTC,CASSGLAGGPPQRFF
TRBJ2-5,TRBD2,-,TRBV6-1,TGTGCCAGCAGCGGGACTAACGGGGAGGAGACCCAGTACTTC,CASSGTNGEETQYF
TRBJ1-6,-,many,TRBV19,TGTGCCAGTACGGGGAGCAGAAGAAATTCACCCCTCCACTTT,CASTGSRRNSPLHF
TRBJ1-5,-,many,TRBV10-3,TGTGCCATCAGGCGGGACACCGATCAGCCCCAGCATTTT,CAIRRDTDQPQHF
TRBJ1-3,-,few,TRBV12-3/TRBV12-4,TGTGCCAGCAGCACCGCCGGGTTCCACTCTGGAAACACCATATATTTT,CASSTAGFHSGNTIYF
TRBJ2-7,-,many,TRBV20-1,TGCAGTGCTAGAGTGCAGGTCTACGAGCAGTACTTC,CSARVQVYEQYF
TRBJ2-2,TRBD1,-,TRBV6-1,TGTGCCTCCGACAGGGGGAACACCGGGGAGCTGTTTTTT,CASDRGNTGELFF
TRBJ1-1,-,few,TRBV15,TGTGCCACCAGCACCTTCACCTACCAAGCTGAAGCTTTCTTT,CATSTFTYQAEAFF
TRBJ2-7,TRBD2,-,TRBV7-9,TGTGCCAGCAGCCGAACTGGAGCGGGGGAAGAGCAGTACTTC,CASSRTGAGEEQYF
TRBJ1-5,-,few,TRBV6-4,TGTGCCAGCTTTAGGCGGCGCAATCAGCCCCAGCATTTT,CASFRRRNQPQHF
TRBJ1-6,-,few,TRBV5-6,TGTGCCAGCAGCTTTTGGGGAAGGCAGATTAATTCACCCCTCCACTTT,CASSFWGRQINSPLHF